This TCR beta chain was identified during a study of T cells in Graves' hyperthyroidism and ophthalmopathy. Authors of the study amplified TCR beta CDR3 regions from RNA transcripts. When the TCR CDR3 underwent first-round RT-PCR, the HTBI primer set was used. TCRdb re-called the multiplex PCR reads through MiXCR, storing one row per CDR3 protein. The sample contains 300,000 to 400,000 distinct CDR3 sequences, roughly 18% of which appear only once. This CDR3 has 14 residues. V shed 0 bases and J shed 4 bases, with 9 bases lying between them. The germline gives CDR1 SGDLS, CDR2 YYNGEE. The sequencing sample was made of blood. The TCR sequence derives from a woman aged 45-59 years with Graves' hyperthyroidism. The chain carries TRBV9 and TRBJ2-3; TRBD1 might be the D (5 bases). This CDR3 reads CASSVEGFADTQYF. The CDR3 DNA reads as TGTGCCAGCAGCGTAGAGGGGTTCGCAGATACGCAGTATTTT.